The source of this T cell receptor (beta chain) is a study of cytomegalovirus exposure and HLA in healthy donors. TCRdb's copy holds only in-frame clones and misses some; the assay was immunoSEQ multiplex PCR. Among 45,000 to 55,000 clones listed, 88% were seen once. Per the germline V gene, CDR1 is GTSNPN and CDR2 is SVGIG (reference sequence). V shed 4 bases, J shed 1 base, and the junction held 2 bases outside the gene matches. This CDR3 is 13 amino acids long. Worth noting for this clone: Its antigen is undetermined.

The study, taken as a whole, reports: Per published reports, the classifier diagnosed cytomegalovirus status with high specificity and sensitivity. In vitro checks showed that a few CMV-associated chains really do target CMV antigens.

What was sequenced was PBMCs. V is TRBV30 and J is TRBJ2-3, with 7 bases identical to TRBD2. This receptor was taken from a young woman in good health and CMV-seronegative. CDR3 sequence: CAWKAGGTDTQYF. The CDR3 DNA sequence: TGTGCCTGGAAGGCGGGAGGCACAGATACGCAGTATTTT. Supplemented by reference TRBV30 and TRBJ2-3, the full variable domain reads SQTIHQWPATLVQPVGSPLSLECTVEGTSNPNLYWYRQAAGRGLQLLFYSVGIGQISSEVPQNLSASRPQDRQFILSSKKLLLSDSGFYLCAWKAGGTDTQYFGPGTRLTVL.